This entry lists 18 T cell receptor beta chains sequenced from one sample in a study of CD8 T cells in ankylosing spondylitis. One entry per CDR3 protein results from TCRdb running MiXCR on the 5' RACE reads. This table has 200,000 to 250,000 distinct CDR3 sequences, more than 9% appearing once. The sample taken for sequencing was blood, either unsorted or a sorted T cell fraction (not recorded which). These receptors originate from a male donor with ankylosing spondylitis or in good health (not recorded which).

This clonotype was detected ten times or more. The CDR3 reads CASSLVLGTDYNEQFF. CDR3 coding DNA: TGCGCCAGCAGCTTGGTACTGGGGACGGATTACAATGAGCAGTTCTTC. This chain links TRBV5-1 with TRBJ2-1; the D gene could be TRBD1 or TRBD2 (5 bases each). Germline CDR1 SGHRS, CDR2 YFSETQ. V was clipped by 0 bases and J by 4 bases, with 14 bases between them. This CDR3 is 16 amino acids long.

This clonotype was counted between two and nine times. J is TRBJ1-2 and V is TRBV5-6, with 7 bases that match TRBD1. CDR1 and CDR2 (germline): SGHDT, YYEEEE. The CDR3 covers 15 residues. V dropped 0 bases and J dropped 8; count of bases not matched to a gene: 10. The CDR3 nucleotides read TGTGCCAGCAGCTTGGGACCACCCACAGGGGACGGCTACACCTTC. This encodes CASSLGPPTGDGYTF.

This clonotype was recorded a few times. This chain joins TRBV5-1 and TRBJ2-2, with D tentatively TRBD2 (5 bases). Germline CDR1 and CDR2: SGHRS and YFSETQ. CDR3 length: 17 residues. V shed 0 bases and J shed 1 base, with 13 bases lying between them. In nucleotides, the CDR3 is TGCGCCAGCAGCTTGGCGGTTGCCGGGGTGAACACCGGGGAGCTGTTTTTT. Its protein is CASSLAVAGVNTGELFF.

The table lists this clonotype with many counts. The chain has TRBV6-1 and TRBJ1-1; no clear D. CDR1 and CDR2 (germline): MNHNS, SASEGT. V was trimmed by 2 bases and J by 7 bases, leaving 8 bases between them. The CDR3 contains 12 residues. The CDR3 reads CASSESWREAFF. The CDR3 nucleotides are TGTGCCAGCAGTGAAAGTTGGCGTGAAGCTTTCTTT.

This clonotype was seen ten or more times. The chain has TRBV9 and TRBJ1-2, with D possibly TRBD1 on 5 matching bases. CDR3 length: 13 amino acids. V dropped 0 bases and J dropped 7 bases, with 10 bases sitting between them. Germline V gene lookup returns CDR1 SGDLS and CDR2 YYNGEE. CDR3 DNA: TGTGCCAGCAGCGTAGAGGGGTACGGTGGCTACACCTTC. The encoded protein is CASSVEGYGGYTF.

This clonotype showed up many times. CDR3 loop: CASSLGGTVTDTQYF. As DNA, the CDR3 is TGTGCCAGCAGCTTAGGCGGGACAGTCACAGATACGCAGTATTTT. The rearrangement uses TRBV7-2 and TRBJ2-3, with TRBD1 as a possible D gene (7 bases). Germline V gene data show CDR1 as SGHTA and CDR2 as FQGNSA. This CDR3 spans 15 amino acids. V lost 1 base and J lost 2, with 10 bases in between.

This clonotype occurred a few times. The CDR3 sequence is CSASTGLAGAGTQYF. In DNA, the CDR3 is TGCAGTGCTAGCACCGGACTAGCGGGGGCGGGTACGCAGTATTTT. This chain connects TRBV20-1 to TRBJ2-3; 13 nucleotides match TRBD2. Germline CDR1 and CDR2: DFQATT and SNEGSKA (reference sequence). This CDR3 contains 15 residues. V trimming: 3 bases; J trimming: 8 bases; junction bases outside the gene matches: 8.

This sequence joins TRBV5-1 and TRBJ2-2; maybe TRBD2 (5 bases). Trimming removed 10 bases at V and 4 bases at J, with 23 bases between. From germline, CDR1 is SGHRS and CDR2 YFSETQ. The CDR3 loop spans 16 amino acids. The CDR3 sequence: CAGPIGRGAATGELFF. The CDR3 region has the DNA TGCGCCGGTCCGATAGGACGGGGAGCGGCCACCGGGGAGCTGTTTTTT.

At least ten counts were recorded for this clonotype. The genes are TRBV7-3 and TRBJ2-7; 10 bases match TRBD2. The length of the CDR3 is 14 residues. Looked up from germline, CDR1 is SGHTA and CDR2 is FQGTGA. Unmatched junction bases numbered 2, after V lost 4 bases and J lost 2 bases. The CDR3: CASSSSGGTYEQYF. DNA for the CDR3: TGTGCCAGCAGCTCTAGCGGGGGAACCTACGAGCAGTACTTC.

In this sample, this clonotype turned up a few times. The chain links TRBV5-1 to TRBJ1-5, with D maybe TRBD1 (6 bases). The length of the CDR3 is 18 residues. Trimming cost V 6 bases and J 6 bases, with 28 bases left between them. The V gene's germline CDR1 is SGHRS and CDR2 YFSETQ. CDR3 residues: CASKKWGGAEGDGQPQHF. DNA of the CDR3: TGCGCCAGCAAAAAATGGGGGGGCGCAGAAGGGGATGGTCAGCCCCAGCATTTT.

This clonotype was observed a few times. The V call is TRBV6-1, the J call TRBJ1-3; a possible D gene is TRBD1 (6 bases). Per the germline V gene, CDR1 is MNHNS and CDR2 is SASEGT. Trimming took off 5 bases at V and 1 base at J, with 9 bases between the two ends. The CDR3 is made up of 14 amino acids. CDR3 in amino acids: CASSRRGSGNTIYF. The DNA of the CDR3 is TGTGCCAGCAGTCGGAGGGGGTCTGGAAACACCATATATTTT.

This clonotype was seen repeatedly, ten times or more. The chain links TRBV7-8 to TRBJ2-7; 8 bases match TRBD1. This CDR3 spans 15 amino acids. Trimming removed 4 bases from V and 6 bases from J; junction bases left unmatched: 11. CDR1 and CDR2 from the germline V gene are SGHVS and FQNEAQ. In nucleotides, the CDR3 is TGTGCCAGCAGCTACCAGACAGGGGTGGCTCGCGAGCAGTACTTC. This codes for CASSYQTGVAREQYF.

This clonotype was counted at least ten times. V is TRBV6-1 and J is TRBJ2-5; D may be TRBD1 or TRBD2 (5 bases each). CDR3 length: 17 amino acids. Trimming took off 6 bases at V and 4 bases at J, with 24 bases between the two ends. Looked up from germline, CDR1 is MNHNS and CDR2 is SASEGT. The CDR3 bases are TGTGCCAGCAGCCCATCGCTTTGGGACGGGCCCGGAGAGACCCAGTACTTC. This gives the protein CASSPSLWDGPGETQYF.

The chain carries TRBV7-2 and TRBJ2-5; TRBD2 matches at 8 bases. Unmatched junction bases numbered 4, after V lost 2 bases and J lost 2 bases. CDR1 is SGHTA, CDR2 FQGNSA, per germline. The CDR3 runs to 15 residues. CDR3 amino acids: CASSLNGGAQETQYF. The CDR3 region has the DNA TGTGCCAGCAGCTTAAACGGGGGGGCGCAAGAGACCCAGTACTTC. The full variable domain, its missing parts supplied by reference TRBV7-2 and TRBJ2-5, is GAGVSQSPSNKVTEKGKDVELRCDPISGHTALYWYRQSLGQGLEFLIYFQGNSAPDKSGLPSDRFSAERTGGSVSTLTIQRTQQEDSAVYLCASSLNGGAQETQYFGPGTRLLVL.

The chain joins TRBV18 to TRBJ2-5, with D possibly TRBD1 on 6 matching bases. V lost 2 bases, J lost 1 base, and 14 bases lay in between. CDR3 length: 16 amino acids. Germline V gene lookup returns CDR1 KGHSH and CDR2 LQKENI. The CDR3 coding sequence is TGTGCCAGCTCACCATCCGGACAGCCTGTCCAAGAGACCCAGTACTTC. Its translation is CASSPSGQPVQETQYF.

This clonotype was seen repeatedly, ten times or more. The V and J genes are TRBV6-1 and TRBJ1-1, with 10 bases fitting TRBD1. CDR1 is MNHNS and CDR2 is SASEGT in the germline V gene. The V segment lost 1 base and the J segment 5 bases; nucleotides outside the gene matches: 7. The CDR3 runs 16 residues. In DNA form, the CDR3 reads TGTGCCAGCAGTGAAGAGGGAGGGGACAGGGGTACTGAAGCTTTCTTT. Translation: CASSEEGGDRGTEAFF.

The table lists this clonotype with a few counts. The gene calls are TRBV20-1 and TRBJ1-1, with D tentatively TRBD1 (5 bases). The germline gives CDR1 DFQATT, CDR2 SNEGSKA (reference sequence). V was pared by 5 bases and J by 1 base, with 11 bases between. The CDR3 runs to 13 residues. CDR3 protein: CSAAGLQNTEAFF. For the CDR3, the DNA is TGCAGTGCTGCGGGACTCCAGAACACTGAAGCTTTCTTT.

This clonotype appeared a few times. Written as DNA, the CDR3 is TGTGCCTGGAGTGACCCGGGAAGGAAAAATGAAAAACTGTTTTTT. This sequence encodes CAWSDPGRKNEKLFF. V is TRBV30 and J is TRBJ1-4; no definite D call. Deletions cut 1 base from V and 5 bases from J, with 14 bases between. This CDR3 comprises 15 residues. CDR1 is GTSNPN, CDR2 SVGIG, per germline (reference sequence).